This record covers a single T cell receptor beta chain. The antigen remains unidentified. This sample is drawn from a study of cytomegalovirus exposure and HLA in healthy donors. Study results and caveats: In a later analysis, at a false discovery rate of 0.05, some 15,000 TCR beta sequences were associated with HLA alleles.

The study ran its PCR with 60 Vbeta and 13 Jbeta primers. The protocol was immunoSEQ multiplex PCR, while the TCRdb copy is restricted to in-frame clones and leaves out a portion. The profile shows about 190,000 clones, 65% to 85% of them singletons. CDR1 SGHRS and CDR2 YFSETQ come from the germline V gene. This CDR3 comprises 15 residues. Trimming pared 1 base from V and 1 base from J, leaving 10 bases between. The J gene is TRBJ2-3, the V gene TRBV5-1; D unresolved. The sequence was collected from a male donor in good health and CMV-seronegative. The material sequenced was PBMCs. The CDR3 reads CASSLRALGTDTQYF. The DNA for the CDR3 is TGCGCCAGCAGCTTGCGAGCTCTAGGCACAGATACGCAGTATTTT. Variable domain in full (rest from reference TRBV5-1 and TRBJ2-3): KAGVTQTPRYLIKTRGQQVTLSCSPISGHRSVSWYQQTPGQGLQFLFEYFSETQRNKGNFPGRFSGRQFSNSRSEMNVSTLELGDSALYLCASSLRALGTDTQYFGPGTRLTVL.